The source of this T cell receptor (beta chain) is a study of cytomegalovirus exposure and HLA in healthy donors. Study context: A subsequent analysis reported that the 120 or so validation repertoires were produced on the same platform that had also been used for the 600 to 800 first-cohort repertoires. Study results and caveats: According to a subsequent analysis, TCR clusters identified in the first cohort showed a tendency to co-occur across the 120 or so validation repertoires.

The germline CDR1 and CDR2 sequences are SGHTA and FQGNSA. This CDR3 comprises 16 residues. The V segment lost 4 bases and the J segment 3 bases; nucleotides outside the gene matches: 10. The donors were in the roughly 130-subject validation cohort, distinct from the 666-subject first cohort. With respect to this clone: Antigen unknown.

Produced via immunoSEQ multiplex PCR; TCRdb's table is partial and in-frame only. Here the sample spans 150,000 to 200,000 clones, 85% being singletons. Sequenced material: PBMCs. This rearrangement joins TRBV7-2 to TRBJ1-2, with TRBD1 identical over 8 bases. This clonotype was sampled from a man younger than 35 in good health and CMV-seropositive. In DNA, the CDR3 is TGTGCCAGCAGCTCACTAACAGGGGGGAAAGACTATGGCTACACCTTC. Translating gives CASSSLTGGKDYGYTF.